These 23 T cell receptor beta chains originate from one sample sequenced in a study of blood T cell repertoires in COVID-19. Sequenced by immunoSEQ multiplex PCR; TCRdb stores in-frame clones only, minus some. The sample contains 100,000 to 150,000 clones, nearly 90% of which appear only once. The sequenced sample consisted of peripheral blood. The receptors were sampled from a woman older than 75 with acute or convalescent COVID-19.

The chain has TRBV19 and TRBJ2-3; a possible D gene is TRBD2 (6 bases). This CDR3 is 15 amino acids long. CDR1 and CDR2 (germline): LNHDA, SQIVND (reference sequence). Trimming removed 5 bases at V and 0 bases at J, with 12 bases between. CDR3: CASSLSGSSTDTQYF. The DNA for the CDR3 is TGTGCCAGTAGTTTAAGCGGGTCTAGCACAGATACGCAGTATTTT.

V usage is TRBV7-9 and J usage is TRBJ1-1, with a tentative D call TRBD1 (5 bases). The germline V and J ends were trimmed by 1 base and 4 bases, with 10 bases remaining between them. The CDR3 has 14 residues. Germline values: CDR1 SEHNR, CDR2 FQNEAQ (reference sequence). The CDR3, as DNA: TGTGCCAGCAGCTTAGAGGAGGGGACCACTGAAGCTTTCTTT. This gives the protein CASSLEEGTTEAFF.

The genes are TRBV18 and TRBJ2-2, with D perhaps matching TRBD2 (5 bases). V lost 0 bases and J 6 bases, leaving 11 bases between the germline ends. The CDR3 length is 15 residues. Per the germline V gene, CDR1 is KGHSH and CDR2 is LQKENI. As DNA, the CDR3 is TGTGCCAGCTCACCACCCCGGAAAGCGGCCGGGGAGCTGTTTTTT. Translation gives CASSPPRKAAGELFF.

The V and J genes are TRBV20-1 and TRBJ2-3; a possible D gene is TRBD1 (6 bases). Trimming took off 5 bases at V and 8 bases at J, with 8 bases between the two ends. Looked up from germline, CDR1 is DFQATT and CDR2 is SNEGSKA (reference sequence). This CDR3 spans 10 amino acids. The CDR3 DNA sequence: TGCAGTGCTGGGGGCAGTACGCAGTATTTT. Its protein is CSAGGSTQYF.

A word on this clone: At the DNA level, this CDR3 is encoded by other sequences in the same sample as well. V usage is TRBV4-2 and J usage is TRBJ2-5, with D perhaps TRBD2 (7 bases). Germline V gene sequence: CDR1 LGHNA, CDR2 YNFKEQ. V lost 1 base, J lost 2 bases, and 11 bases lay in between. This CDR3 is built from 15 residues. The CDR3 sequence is CASSQGGGGQETQYF. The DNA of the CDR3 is TGTGCCAGCAGCCAAGGAGGGGGGGGGCAAGAGACCCAGTACTTC.

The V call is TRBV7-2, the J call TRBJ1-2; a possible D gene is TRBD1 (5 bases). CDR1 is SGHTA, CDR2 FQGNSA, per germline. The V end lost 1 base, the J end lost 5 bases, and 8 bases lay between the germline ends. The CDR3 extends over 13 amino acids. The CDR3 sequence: CASSLVREYGYTF. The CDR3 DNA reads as TGTGCCAGCAGCTTAGTCAGGGAATATGGCTACACCTTC.

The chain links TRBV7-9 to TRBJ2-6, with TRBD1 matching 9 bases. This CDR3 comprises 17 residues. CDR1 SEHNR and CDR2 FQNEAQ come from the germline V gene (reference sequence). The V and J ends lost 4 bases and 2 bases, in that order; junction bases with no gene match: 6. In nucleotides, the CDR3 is TGTGCCAGCAGCTCGCCGGGACAGGGCCCTGGGGCCAACGTCCTGACTTTC. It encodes CASSSPGQGPGANVLTF.

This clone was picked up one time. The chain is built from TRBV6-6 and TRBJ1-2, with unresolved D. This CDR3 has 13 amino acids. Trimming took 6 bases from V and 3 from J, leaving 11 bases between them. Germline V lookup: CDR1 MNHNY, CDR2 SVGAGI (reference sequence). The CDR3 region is CASRNPVDYGYTF. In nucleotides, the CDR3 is TGTGCCAGCAGAAACCCGGTTGACTATGGCTACACCTTC.

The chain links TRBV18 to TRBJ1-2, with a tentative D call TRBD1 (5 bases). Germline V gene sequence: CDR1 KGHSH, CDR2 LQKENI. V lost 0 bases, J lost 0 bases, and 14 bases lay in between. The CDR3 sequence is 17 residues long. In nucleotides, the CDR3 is TGTGCCAGCTCACCACCGGGGCAAAGGACAACTAACTATGGCTACACCTTC. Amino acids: CASSPPGQRTTNYGYTF.

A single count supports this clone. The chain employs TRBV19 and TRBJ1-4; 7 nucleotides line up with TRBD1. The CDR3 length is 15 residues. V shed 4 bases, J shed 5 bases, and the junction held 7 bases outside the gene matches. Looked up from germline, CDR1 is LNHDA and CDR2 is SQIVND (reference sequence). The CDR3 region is CASSTKGGRNEKLFF. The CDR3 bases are TGTGCCAGTAGTACTAAAGGGGGCCGCAATGAAAAACTGTTTTTT.

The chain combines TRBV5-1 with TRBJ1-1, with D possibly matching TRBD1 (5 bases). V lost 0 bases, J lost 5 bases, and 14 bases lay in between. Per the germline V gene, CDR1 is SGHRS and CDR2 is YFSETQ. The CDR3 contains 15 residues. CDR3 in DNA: TGCGCCAGCAGCTTGGTACAGGCCCCAGGGACTGAAGCTTTCTTT. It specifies CASSLVQAPGTEAFF.

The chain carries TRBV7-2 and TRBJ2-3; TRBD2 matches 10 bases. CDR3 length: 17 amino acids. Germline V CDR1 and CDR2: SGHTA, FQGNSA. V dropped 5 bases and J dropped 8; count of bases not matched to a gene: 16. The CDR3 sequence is CASSQLPSGGAGGTQYF. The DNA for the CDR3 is TGTGCCAGCAGCCAACTCCCTAGCGGGGGCGCCGGGGGTACGCAGTATTTT.

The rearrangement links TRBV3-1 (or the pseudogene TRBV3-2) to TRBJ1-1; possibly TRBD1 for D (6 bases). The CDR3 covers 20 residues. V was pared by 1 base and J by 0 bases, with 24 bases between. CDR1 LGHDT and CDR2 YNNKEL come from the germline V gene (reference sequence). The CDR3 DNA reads TGTGCCAGCAGCCAAGGTAGGGGACACCCCTCGGGAAGCATGAACACTGAAGCTTTCTTT. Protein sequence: CASSQGRGHPSGSMNTEAFF.

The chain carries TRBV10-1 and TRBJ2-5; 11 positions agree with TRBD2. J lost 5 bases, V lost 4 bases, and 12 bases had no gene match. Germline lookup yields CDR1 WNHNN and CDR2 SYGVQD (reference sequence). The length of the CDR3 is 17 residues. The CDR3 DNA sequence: TGCGCCAGCAGTGGGACAGCACTAGCGGGAGAGGGGGAGACCCAGTACTTC. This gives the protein CASSGTALAGEGETQYF.

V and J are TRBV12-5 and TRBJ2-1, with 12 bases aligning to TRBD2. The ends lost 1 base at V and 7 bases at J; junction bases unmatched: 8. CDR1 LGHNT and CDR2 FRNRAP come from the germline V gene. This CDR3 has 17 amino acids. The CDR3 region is CASGLAGLAGTTNEQFF. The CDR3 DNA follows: TGTGCTAGTGGTTTGGCCGGACTAGCGGGAACTACTAATGAGCAGTTCTTC. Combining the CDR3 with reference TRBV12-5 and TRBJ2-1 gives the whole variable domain DARVTQTPRHKVTEMGQEVTMRCQPILGHNTVFWYRQTMMQGLELLAYFRNRAPLDDSGMPKDRFSAEMPDATLATLKIQPSEPRDSAVYFCASGLAGLAGTTNEQFFGPGTRLTVL.

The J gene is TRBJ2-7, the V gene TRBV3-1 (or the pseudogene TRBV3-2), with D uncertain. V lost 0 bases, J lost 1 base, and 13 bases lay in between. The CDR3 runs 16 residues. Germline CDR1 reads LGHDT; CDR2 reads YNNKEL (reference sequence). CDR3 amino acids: CASSQDPFSRSYEQYF. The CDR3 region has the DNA TGTGCCAGCAGCCAAGATCCGTTTTCCCGGTCCTACGAGCAGTACTTC.

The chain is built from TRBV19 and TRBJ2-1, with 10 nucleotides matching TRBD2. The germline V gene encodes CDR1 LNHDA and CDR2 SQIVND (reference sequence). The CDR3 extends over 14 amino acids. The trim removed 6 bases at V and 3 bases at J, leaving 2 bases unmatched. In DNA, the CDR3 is TGTGCCAGTAGGAGGACTAGCGGCTACAATGAGCAGTTCTTC. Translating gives CASRRTSGYNEQFF.

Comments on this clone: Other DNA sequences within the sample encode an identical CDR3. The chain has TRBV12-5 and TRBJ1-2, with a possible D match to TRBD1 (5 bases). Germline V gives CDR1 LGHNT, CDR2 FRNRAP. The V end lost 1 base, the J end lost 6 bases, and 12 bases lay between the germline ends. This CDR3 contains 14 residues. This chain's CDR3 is CASGLGREGHGYTF. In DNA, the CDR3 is TGTGCTAGTGGTTTGGGCAGGGAAGGACATGGCTACACCTTC.

The CDR3 DNA sequence: TGTGCCAGCAGCCAAGATCAGGCAGGAACTTCCTACGAGCAGTACTTC. Protein: CASSQDQAGTSYEQYF. This sequence joins TRBV4-2 and TRBJ2-7, with no clear D. Trimming took off 0 bases at V and 1 base at J, with 13 bases between the two ends. CDR1 and CDR2 (germline): LGHNA, YNFKEQ. The CDR3 runs to 16 residues.

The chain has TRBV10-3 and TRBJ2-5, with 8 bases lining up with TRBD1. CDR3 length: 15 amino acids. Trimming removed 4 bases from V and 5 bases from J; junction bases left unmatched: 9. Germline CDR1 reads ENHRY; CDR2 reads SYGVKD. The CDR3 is CAISAGQVEGETQYF. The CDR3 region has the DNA TGTGCCATCAGTGCGGGACAGGTGGAGGGGGAGACCCAGTACTTC.

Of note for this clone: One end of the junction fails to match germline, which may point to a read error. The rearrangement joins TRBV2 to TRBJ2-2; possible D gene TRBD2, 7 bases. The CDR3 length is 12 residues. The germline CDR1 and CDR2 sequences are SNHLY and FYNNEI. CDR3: CASSTGRGGLFF. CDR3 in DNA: TGTGCCAGCAGCACAGGGAGGGGGGGGCTGTTTTTT.

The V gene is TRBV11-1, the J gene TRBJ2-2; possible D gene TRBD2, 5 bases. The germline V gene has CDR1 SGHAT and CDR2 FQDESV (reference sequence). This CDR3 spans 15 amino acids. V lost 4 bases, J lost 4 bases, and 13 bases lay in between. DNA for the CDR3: TGTGCCAGCAGCTCGTTCCTAGCAGTCACCGGGGAGCTGTTTTTT. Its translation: CASSSFLAVTGELFF.

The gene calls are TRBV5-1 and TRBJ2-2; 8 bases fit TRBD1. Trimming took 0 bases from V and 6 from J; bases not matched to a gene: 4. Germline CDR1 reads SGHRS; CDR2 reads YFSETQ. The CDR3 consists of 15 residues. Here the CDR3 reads CASSLGGTGPGELFF. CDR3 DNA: TGCGCCAGCAGCTTGGGCGGGACAGGCCCCGGGGAGCTGTTTTTT.